A single sample is the source of the 15 T cell receptor beta chains below, sequenced in a study of cytomegalovirus exposure and HLA in healthy donors. Primers for the PCR totalled 60 Vbeta and 13 Jbeta. Here immunoSEQ multiplex PCR was the method, and the copy in TCRdb shows in-frame clones only, minus some. The sample lists over 75,000 clones, 78% seen once, with less than 0.95% in the top ten. The sequencing sample was made of PBMCs. These receptors were obtained from a woman aged 60 to 75 in good health and CMV-seronegative.

The V gene is TRBV19, the J gene TRBJ1-1, with TRBD1 matching 11 bases. V trimming: 5 bases; J trimming: 1 base; junction bases outside the gene matches: 9. CDR1 is LNHDA, CDR2 SQIVND, per germline (reference sequence). There are 17 residues in the CDR3. CDR3 sequence: CASSLPDRGQGNTEAFF. The CDR3 region has the DNA TGTGCCAGTAGTCTACCGGACAGGGGGCAGGGGAACACTGAAGCTTTCTTT.

The rearrangement uses TRBV5-1 and TRBJ1-1; a weak D match, TRBD1 (5 bases). CDR3 length equals 13 residues. V dropped 5 bases and J dropped 1 base, with 9 bases sitting between them. Looked up from germline, CDR1 is SGHRS and CDR2 is YFSETQ. The CDR3 loop is CASRRGRNTEAFF. CDR3 nucleotides: TGCGCCAGCAGAAGGGGTCGGAACACTGAAGCTTTCTTT.

V is TRBV5-4 and J is TRBJ2-7; TRBD1 aligns across 9 bases. Looked up from germline, CDR1 is SGHNT and CDR2 is YYREEE (reference sequence). V shed 3 bases and J 2 bases; nucleotides not matched to a gene: 6. This CDR3 region has 15 residues. In DNA, the CDR3 is TGTGCCAGCAGCTCCCGGACAGGGGCCCCCTACGAGCAGTACTTC. It yields the protein CASSSRTGAPYEQYF. The complete variable domain, with remaining parts taken from reference TRBV5-4 and TRBJ2-7, reads ETGVTQSPTHLIKTRGQQVTLRCSSQSGHNTVSWYQQALGQGPQFIFQYYREEENGRGNFPPRFSGLQFPNYSSELNVNALELDDSALYLCASSSRTGAPYEQYFGPGTRLTVT.

The rearrangement links TRBV7-8 to TRBJ2-3, with 11 bases fitting TRBD2. CDR3 length: 17 residues. Germline V lookup: CDR1 SGHVS, CDR2 FQNEAQ. V lost 1 base and J lost 0; bases outside the gene matches: 3. The CDR3 reads CASSLGLAGPSTDTQYF. CDR3 nucleotides: TGTGCCAGCAGCTTAGGACTAGCGGGGCCTAGCACAGATACGCAGTATTTT.

This clone came up a few times. The genes are TRBV13 and TRBJ2-2, with D possibly TRBD2 on 6 matching bases. Germline V lookup: CDR1 PRHDT, CDR2 FYEKMQ (reference sequence). V was cut by 5 bases and J by 8 bases, with 21 bases left in between. The CDR3 has 16 amino acids. The CDR3 region is CASSLTSPRRSGELFF. DNA for the CDR3: TGTGCCAGCAGCCTAACTAGCCCCCGAAGGTCAGGGGAGCTGTTTTTT.

The CDR3 sequence: CASSSRQGMAEGYTF. CDR3 bases: TGTGCCAGCAGCTCCCGACAGGGAATGGCGGAAGGCTACACCTTC. The chain recombines TRBV7-9 with TRBJ1-2, with 7 bases identical to TRBD1. V shed 4 bases, J shed 8 bases, and the junction held 13 bases outside the gene matches. The CDR3 is 15 amino acids. Germline CDR1 SEHNR, CDR2 FQNEAQ (reference sequence).

V and J are TRBV7-6 and TRBJ2-2; the D gene is possibly TRBD1 (5 bases). V gave up 3 bases and J gave up 5 bases, with 13 bases separating them. The CDR3 runs 15 residues. The germline V gene has CDR1 SGHVS and CDR2 FNYEAQ. The CDR3 reads CASSFDSLRTGELFF. The CDR3 DNA sequence: TGTGCCAGCAGCTTCGACAGTTTGAGAACCGGGGAGCTGTTTTTT.

This clone has a handful of counts. The V and J genes are TRBV7-2 and TRBJ2-1; a possible D gene is TRBD2 (6 bases). This CDR3 contains 14 residues. Per the germline V gene, CDR1 is SGHTA and CDR2 is FQGNSA. Trimming shortened V by 5 bases and J by 4 bases, and 12 bases separated the two germline ends. The CDR3 here is CASSPQRVYNEQFF. The CDR3 DNA reads as TGTGCCAGCAGCCCTCAGCGGGTATACAATGAGCAGTTCTTC.

The chain recombines TRBV4-1 with TRBJ2-2; 7 bases are shared with TRBD1. The CDR3 loop spans 18 amino acids. CDR1 is MGHRA, CDR2 YSYEKL, per germline. V shed 2 bases and J 0 bases; nucleotides not matched to a gene: 9. DNA of the CDR3: TGCGCCAGCAGCCAATTTGACAGGGCCTACGCGAACACCGGGGAGCTGTTTTTT. This translates into CASSQFDRAYANTGELFF.

This chain uses TRBV29-1 with TRBJ2-1; D not certain. Germline CDR1 reads SQVTM; CDR2 reads ANQGSEA. V was cut by 3 bases and J by 4 bases, with 10 bases left in between. The CDR3 sequence is 13 residues long. In nucleotides, the CDR3 is TGCAGCGTTGAGATGGTACATTACAATGAGCAGTTCTTC. Encoded protein: CSVEMVHYNEQFF.

The chain has TRBV19 and TRBJ2-6; D gene ambiguous. The CDR3 length is 18 residues. The V and J ends lost 5 bases and 2 bases respectively, with 19 bases between them. The germline gives CDR1 LNHDA, CDR2 SQIVND (reference sequence). The CDR3 DNA reads as TGTGCCAGTAGTCCCCAACCACCTCACGAGGCTGGGGCCAACGTCCTGACTTTC. Residues: CASSPQPPHEAGANVLTF. Complete variable domain (other parts from reference TRBV19 and TRBJ2-6): DGGITQSPKYLFRKEGQNVTLSCEQNLNHDAMYWYRQDPGQGLRLIYYSQIVNDFQKGDIAEGYSVSREKKESFPLTVTSAQKNPTAFYLCASSPQPPHEAGANVLTFGAGSRLTVL.

The rearrangement joins TRBV6-5 to TRBJ1-5; 8 positions agree with TRBD1. The CDR3 length is 16 residues. Trimming took 2 bases from V and 3 from J; bases not matched to a gene: 6. Germline V gene sequence: CDR1 MNHEY, CDR2 SVGAGI. CDR3 DNA sequence: TGTGCCAGCAGTTACCCTTCGGGACAGGTCAATCAGCCCCAGCATTTT. This sequence encodes CASSYPSGQVNQPQHF.

This clone was recorded only once. This chain uses TRBV2 with TRBJ2-2; 9 nucleotides line up with TRBD2. The length of the CDR3 is 15 residues. CDR1 and CDR2 (germline): SNHLY, FYNNEI. V lost 3 bases and J lost 6; bases outside the gene matches: 5. The CDR3 coding sequence is TGTGCCAGCAGTGACGTTAGCGGGAGAGCCGGGGAGCTGTTTTTT. Its translation is CASSDVSGRAGELFF.

The V gene is TRBV30, the J gene TRBJ2-1; TRBD2 matches at 10 bases. Trimming took 4 bases from V and 3 from J; bases not matched to a gene: 3. This CDR3 has 14 residues. Germline-derived CDR1 and CDR2 are GTSNPN and SVGIG (reference sequence). In nucleotides, the CDR3 is TGTGCCTGGACCGGGACTAGCGTCTACAATGAGCAGTTCTTC. This codes for CAWTGTSVYNEQFF. Full variable domain (rest looked up from reference TRBV30 and TRBJ2-1): SQTIHQWPATLVQPVGSPLSLECTVEGTSNPNLYWYRQAAGRGLQLLFYSVGIGQISSEVPQNLSASRPQDRQFILSSKKLLLSDSGFYLCAWTGTSVYNEQFFGPGTRLTVL.

The CDR3 DNA follows: TGCGCCAGCAGCCAAGGTGGTAGCGGGAGGGCGGAGACCCAGTACTTC. Amino acid sequence: CASSQGGSGRAETQYF. The chain has TRBV4-3 and TRBJ2-5; TRBD2 matches 11 bases. The CDR3 contains 16 residues. Trimming took 1 base from V and 5 from J; bases not matched to a gene: 6. CDR1 LGHNA and CDR2 YSLEER come from the germline V gene.